This is a list of T cell receptor beta chains from one sample in a study of T-cell memory formation after mild COVID-19. TCRdb re-derived calls from the 5' RACE reads in MiXCR, one entry per CDR3 protein. The sample has 430,000 or so distinct CDR3 sequences, more than 20% seen once. The source material was PBMCs or a T cell subset sorted from them (not recorded which). These receptor sequences come from an adult woman who had mild COVID-19 (a few samples of this study predate the infection). Cell type and time point are not known. The CDR3 runs from the conserved cysteine through the conserved F or W. The order of the fields is clone size, V gene, J gene, D gene, CDR3 DNA, CDR3 protein. The D gene is left open where the match is weak. The size field is filled for only some rows; it gives once, few, many or a size class.

>few|TRBV20-1|TRBJ2-3|TRBD1
TGCAGTGCCTGGACAGGGAACACAGATACGCAGTATTTT
CSAWTGNTDTQYF
>few|TRBV5-6|TRBJ2-1|TRBD2
TGTGCCAGCAAACCGGGCGGTAGCGGGGGGCTGTACAATGAGCAGTTCTTC
CASKPGGSGGLYNEQFF
>-|TRBV18|TRBJ1-1|-
TGTGCCAGCTCACCTGCCGTACGCTCTGAAGCTTTCTTT
CASSPAVRSEAFF
>few|TRBV4-3|TRBJ2-3|-
TGCGCCAGCAGCCAAAGCAGCGGGTCTAGCACAGATACGCAGTATTTT
CASSQSSGSSTDTQYF
>-|TRBV14|TRBJ2-5|-
TGTGCCAGCAGCCAAGGGGTCCGAAAGACCCAGTACTTC
CASSQGVRKTQYF
>few|TRBV7-9|TRBJ2-1|TRBD2
TGTGCCAGCAGCCACCAGACTAGCGGGAGAAGGAATGAGCAGTTCTTC
CASSHQTSGRRNEQFF
>-|TRBV18|TRBJ1-2|-
TGTGCCAGCTCAATTGACGAGCGGGTTGGCTACACCTTC
CASSIDERVGYTF
>-|TRBV28|TRBJ2-2|-
TGTGCCAGCAGCCCAGCGGCCGGGGAGCTGTTTTTT
CASSPAAGELFF
>few|TRBV11-2|TRBJ2-7|TRBD1
TGTGCCAGCAGGCCATTGGGACAGGGTCCTCGAGAGCAGTACTTC
CASRPLGQGPREQYF
>-|TRBV30|TRBJ2-5|TRBD2
TGTGCCTCAACCGTAGCGGGGGGACCTCAAGAGACCCAGTACTTC
CASTVAGGPQETQYF
>few|TRBV2|TRBJ2-4|-
TGTGCCAGCAGCGCCCGGCGGGGAGAGATTCAGTACTTC
CASSARRGEIQYF
>few|TRBV2|TRBJ1-1|TRBD1
TGTGCCAGCAGTAGGAGGACAGGGCCTGACACTGAAGCTTTCTTT
CASSRRTGPDTEAFF
>once|TRBV29-1|TRBJ1-1|-
TGCAGCGTCGTATTAAGCACTGAAGCTTTCTTT
CSVVLSTEAFF
>many|TRBV14|TRBJ2-7|TRBD1
TGTGCCAGCAGCCGACAGACAGGGGGCTACGAGCAGTACTTC
CASSRQTGGYEQYF
>few|TRBV7-9|TRBJ2-7|-
TGTGCCAGCAGCCCGACTAGTCCCTTCTACGAGCAGTACTTC
CASSPTSPFYEQYF
>few|TRBV5-1|TRBJ1-1|-
TGCGCCAGCAACCCTTCAGCAGGGGCGGACACTGAAGCTTTCTTT
CASNPSAGADTEAFF
>-|TRBV29-1|TRBJ2-3|TRBD2
TGCAGCGTTGAGGGACTAGCGGGAGTTGATACGCAGTATTTT
CSVEGLAGVDTQYF
>many|TRBV18|TRBJ2-7|-
TGTGCCAGCTCCCTTAATCTCGGCGAGGAGCAGTACTTC
CASSLNLGEEQYF
>-|TRBV5-6|TRBJ2-1|-
TGTCCCAGCAGCCGTCACCATAGGGGGAGCTCCTACAATGAGCAGTTCTTC
CPSSRHHRGSSYNEQFF
>-|TRBV28|TRBJ2-7|-
TGTGCCAGCAGGTTGGTTTCCTCGAGGCGGGGAACCTACGAGCAGTACTTC
CASRLVSSRRGTYEQYF
>few|TRBV12-3/TRBV12-4|TRBJ1-1|TRBD1
TGTGCCAGCACCGGCGGACAGGGTTTCGCTGAAGCTTTCTTT
CASTGGQGFAEAFF
>once|TRBV20-1|TRBJ2-1|TRBD2
TGCAGTGCTTCCGGGACTAGCGGGGGGGGAGAGTTCTTC
CSASGTSGGGEFF
>-|TRBV20-1|TRBJ2-1|TRBD2
TGCAGTGCTAGAGGCCGGGACAGAGGACTAGCGGGGGGCCGAGGCAATGAGCAGTTCTTC
CSARGRDRGLAGGRGNEQFF
>few|TRBV6-1|TRBJ2-7|-
TGTGCCAGCAGTGAGGAGGGAGGCCCCTACTACGAGCAGTACTTC
CASSEEGGPYYEQYF
>few|TRBV6-4|TRBJ2-2|-
TGTGCCAGCAGTGACACACCGGGGGGCCCTAGCGGGGAGCTGTTTTTT
CASSDTPGGPSGELFF
>-|TRBV24-1|TRBJ2-7|TRBD1
TGTGCCACCAGTGACATGGGGACAGGGGCGGACGAGCAGTACTTC
CATSDMGTGADEQYF
>few|TRBV27|TRBJ2-7|TRBD1
TGTGCCAGCAGTCGGACAGGACACTACTACGAGCAGTACTTC
CASSRTGHYYEQYF
>once|TRBV9|TRBJ2-5|TRBD2
TGTGCCAGCAGCGTGGGGAGGACTAGCGGGGGCCAAGAGACCCAGTACTTC
CASSVGRTSGGQETQYF
>-|TRBV18|TRBJ1-2|-
TGTGCCAGCTCACCACAGGACAGCCGCTATGGCTACACCTTC
CASSPQDSRYGYTF
>-|TRBV20-1|TRBJ2-5|TRBD1
TGCAGTGCTGGACCCAGGGGGCGCAGGTTAACAGAGACCCAGTACTTC
CSAGPRGRRLTETQYF
>-|TRBV24-1|TRBJ2-1|TRBD2
TGTGCCACCAGTGAACGGACTAGCGGGAGGGCCCCACGTAATGAGCAGTTCTTC
CATSERTSGRAPRNEQFF
>-|TRBV18|TRBJ2-7|TRBD1
TGTGCCAGCTCACCCCCCCTCGGGACAGGGGTGTCCTACGAGCAGTACTTC
CASSPPLGTGVSYEQYF
>-|TRBV4-3|TRBJ2-3|-
TGCGCCAGCAGCCAAGAATTGACCACAGCCTCTAGCACAGATACGCAGTATTTT
CASSQELTTASSTDTQYF
>many|TRBV7-9|TRBJ1-6|-
TGTGCCAGCAGCTTGAAGGGGAATTCACCCCTCCACTTT
CASSLKGNSPLHF
>-|TRBV24-1|TRBJ2-3|-
TGTGCCACCAGTGATCCAGGACAAGACGGCACAGATACGCAGTATTTT
CATSDPGQDGTDTQYF
>few|TRBV20-1|TRBJ2-7|-
TGCAGTGCTGGAGCGAGACCTGCGAAGAGCTCCTACGAGCAGTACTTC
CSAGARPAKSSYEQYF
>-|TRBV20-1|TRBJ2-7|-
TGCAGTGCTAGAACGGCAGGAGGAGTATACGAGCAGTACTTC
CSARTAGGVYEQYF
>few|TRBV9|TRBJ2-3|TRBD1
TGTGCCAGCAGCAAGGGGACAGCCCCGCAGTATTTT
CASSKGTAPQYF
>-|TRBV29-1|TRBJ2-5|TRBD1
TGCAGCGCTAGACAGGGTGGGGGAGAGACCCAGTACTTC
CSARQGGGETQYF
>-|TRBV27|TRBJ1-4|-
TGTGCCAGCAGCCACTCAGGGGAAGAAAAACTGTTTTTT
CASSHSGEEKLFF